Following are 16 T cell receptor beta chains from one sample sequenced in a study of cytomegalovirus exposure and HLA in healthy donors. Sequenced by immunoSEQ multiplex PCR; TCRdb stores in-frame clones only, minus some. The sample records approximately 130,000 clones, about 83% being singletons. Sequencing was done on a sample of PBMCs. The receptors here all came from a woman aged 25 to 39 in good health and CMV-seronegative.

The V call is TRBV7-8, the J call TRBJ1-3; 9 bases match TRBD1. The V and J ends lost 5 bases and 2 bases, in that order; junction bases with no gene match: 7. Germline V gene lookup returns CDR1 SGHVS and CDR2 FQNEAQ. CDR3 length: 16 amino acids. The chain's CDR3 is CASSPTRDRAGNTIYF. CDR3 nucleotides: TGTGCCAGCAGCCCCACGCGGGACAGGGCTGGAAACACCATATATTTT.

This chain connects TRBV11-1 to TRBJ2-2; D gene uncertain. The germline V gene encodes CDR1 SGHAT and CDR2 FQDESV (reference sequence). Trimming shortened V by 2 bases and J by 4 bases, and 11 bases separated the two germline ends. The CDR3 consists of 15 residues. The CDR3 nucleotides read TGTGCCAGCAGCTTACCAGTCAGTTCCACCGGGGAGCTGTTTTTT. This gives the protein CASSLPVSSTGELFF.

The chain joins TRBV5-1 to TRBJ2-3; 10 bases match TRBD1. The germline V gene encodes CDR1 SGHRS and CDR2 YFSETQ. The CDR3 is 15 residues long. J was trimmed by 9 bases and V by 3 bases; bases with no gene match: 10. CDR3 in amino acids: CASSSGTGDPNTQYF. CDR3 nucleotides: TGCGCCAGCAGCTCCGGGACAGGGGACCCTAACACGCAGTATTTT. Based on the CDR3 plus reference TRBV5-1 and TRBJ2-3, the full variable domain is KAGVTQTPRYLIKTRGQQVTLSCSPISGHRSVSWYQQTPGQGLQFLFEYFSETQRNKGNFPGRFSGRQFSNSRSEMNVSTLELGDSALYLCASSSGTGDPNTQYFGPGTRLTVL.

Only a few counts were recorded for this clone. This chain joins TRBV5-1 and TRBJ2-2; 8 bases are a match to TRBD1. Germline V gene lookup returns CDR1 SGHRS and CDR2 YFSETQ. V shed 4 bases and J 4 bases; nucleotides not matched to a gene: 12. The CDR3 covers 17 residues. DNA for the CDR3: TGCGCCAGCAGCGGGGAGAACAGGGGGATGTTCACCGGGGAGCTGTTTTTT. Protein: CASSGENRGMFTGELFF.

The V and J genes are TRBV10-1 and TRBJ1-3; maybe TRBD1 (5 bases). V lost 8 bases and J lost 8, with 16 bases in between. This CDR3 is 13 amino acids long. Germline V gene lookup returns CDR1 WNHNN and CDR2 SYGVQD (reference sequence). The CDR3 sequence: CASPGGWGDTIYF. The CDR3 region has the DNA TGCGCCAGCCCCGGGGGATGGGGAGACACCATATATTTT.

A few counts support this clone. V gene TRBV7-9 combines with J gene TRBJ1-2; D unclear. Germline V CDR1 and CDR2: SEHNR, FQNEAQ (reference sequence). This CDR3 spans 15 amino acids. Deletions cut 4 bases from V and 2 bases from J, with 14 bases between. The CDR3 DNA follows: TGTGCCAGCAGCTACTCCGAGGAGGCAAACTATGGCTACACCTTC. Amino acids: CASSYSEEANYGYTF.

The chain is built from TRBV6-5 and TRBJ1-1, with D hard to call. The germline V gene has CDR1 MNHEY and CDR2 SVGAGI. The CDR3 covers 15 residues. The V and J ends lost 4 bases and 3 bases respectively, with 15 bases between them. CDR3 bases: TGTGCCAGCAGTTGGAGGTCATCCTCAGACACTGAAGCTTTCTTT. Amino acid sequence: CASSWRSSSDTEAFF.

This clone was detected only once. V usage is TRBV27 and J usage is TRBJ2-7; a weak D match, TRBD2 (6 bases). Germline-derived CDR1 and CDR2 are MNHEY and SMNVEV (reference sequence). The CDR3 runs 15 residues. The germline V and J ends were trimmed by 1 base and 7 bases, with 17 bases remaining between them. The chain's CDR3 is CASSLYLGGIDEQYF. CDR3 coding DNA: TGTGCCAGCAGTTTATATCTCGGCGGGATTGATGAGCAGTACTTC.

The chain has TRBV19 and TRBJ1-5; D is perhaps TRBD1 (6 bases). CDR3 length equals 16 residues. Germline V CDR1 and CDR2: LNHDA, SQIVND (reference sequence). Trimming shortened V by 5 bases and J by 2 bases, and 16 bases separated the two germline ends. The CDR3 region is CASSLKQGNGNQPQHF. The CDR3 DNA follows: TGTGCCAGTAGTCTTAAACAGGGTAACGGCAATCAGCCCCAGCATTTT.

This chain connects TRBV4-3 to TRBJ1-2; 8 nucleotides line up with TRBD1. The CDR3 runs to 16 residues. CDR1 and CDR2 (germline): LGHNA, YSLEER. Trimming at V came to 4 bases and at J to 2 bases, leaving 9 bases not matched to a gene. CDR3 coding DNA: TGCGCCAGCAGCCCGATAATGGGACAGGAAAACTATGGCTACACCTTC. Its protein is CASSPIMGQENYGYTF.

This clone was observed a few times. The chain recombines TRBV5-1 with TRBJ2-7; 11 bases align to TRBD2. V was pared by 1 base and J by 1 base, with 1 base of the junction left unmatched. The CDR3 length is 15 residues. Germline lookup yields CDR1 SGHRS and CDR2 YFSETQ. CDR3 region: CASSLTSGGSYEQYF. The CDR3 DNA is TGCGCCAGCAGCTTGACTAGCGGGGGTTCCTACGAGCAGTACTTC.

The chain joins TRBV19 to TRBJ2-7; D might be TRBD2 (5 bases). The length of the CDR3 is 10 residues. Trimming took 5 bases from V and 7 from J, leaving 6 bases between them. Germline CDR1 LNHDA, CDR2 SQIVND (reference sequence). CDR3 region: CASSGGEQYF. The CDR3 nucleotides are TGTGCCAGTAGTGGAGGAGAGCAGTACTTC.

This clone was seen a handful of times. The J gene is TRBJ2-7, the V gene TRBV29-1; TRBD1 might be the D (6 bases). CDR3 size: 14 residues. V lost 3 bases and J lost 6, with 18 bases in between. CDR1 is SQVTM, CDR2 ANQGSEA, per germline. The CDR3 coding sequence is TGCAGCGTTGACGGGCAGGGGACCACTCCCGAGCAGTACTTC. Its protein product is CSVDGQGTTPEQYF.

The J gene is TRBJ2-5, the V gene TRBV9; TRBD1 matches at 9 bases. The CDR3 has 16 residues. CDR1 is SGDLS, CDR2 YYNGEE, per germline. Trimming took 2 bases from V and 1 from J; bases not matched to a gene: 6. Here the CDR3 DNA reads TGTGCCAGCAGCGTGGGTACAGGGGGCGGCCAAGAGACCCAGTACTTC. Its translation: CASSVGTGGGQETQYF. Filled out from reference TRBV9 and TRBJ2-5, the complete variable domain reads DSGVTQTPKHLITATGQRVTLRCSPRSGDLSVYWYQQSLDQGLQFLIQYYNGEERAKGNILERFSAQQFPDLHSELNLSSLELGDSALYFCASSVGTGGGQETQYFGPGTRLLVL.

The rearrangement uses TRBV5-1 and TRBJ1-6; the match to TRBD1 covers 9 bases. Trimming removed 5 bases from V and 10 bases from J; junction bases left unmatched: 7. This CDR3 has 14 residues. In germline, CDR1 is SGHRS, CDR2 YFSETQ. In DNA form, the CDR3 reads TGCGCCAGCAGTCCGGACAGGGGAGCATCACCCCTCCACTTT. Amino acid sequence: CASSPDRGASPLHF.

The chain links TRBV27 to TRBJ2-1; maybe TRBD1 (5 bases). Germline CDR1 and CDR2: MNHEY and SMNVEV (reference sequence). This CDR3 has 17 residues. V shed 2 bases and J shed 2 bases, with 16 bases lying between them. For the CDR3, the DNA is TGTGCCAGCAGTTTACGTCGTGCAGGGCGAGCCTACAATGAGCAGTTCTTC. This translates into CASSLRRAGRAYNEQFF.